The 19 T cell receptor beta chains presented below share a single source sample, sequenced in a study of beta chain features in type 1 diabetes. No cognate antigen is known for these TCRs. Study-level points and caveats: Researchers report that Type 1 diabetes patients had moderately but significantly shorter TCRB CDR3s across all four CD4+ subsets.

As every portion of the isolated RNA was reverse transcribed, the sequencing read expressed TCRB transcripts. TCRdb's table, derived via immunoSEQ multiplex PCR, lists solely in-frame clones and lacks some. The sample lists 300,000 to 350,000 clones, roughly 8.8% occurring once. Sequenced material: central memory CD4+ T cells from blood. All receptors come from a man aged 25-45 years with type 1 diabetes.

This clone was observed a handful of times. The rearrangement uses TRBV9 and TRBJ2-3, with TRBD2 as a possible D gene (5 bases). The germline V and J ends were trimmed by 0 bases and 3 bases, with 8 bases remaining between them. Germline lookup yields CDR1 SGDLS and CDR2 YYNGEE. This CDR3 has 14 residues. The DNA for the CDR3 is TGTGCCAGCAGCGTAGACCTAGCAACAGATACGCAGTATTTT. This sequence encodes CASSVDLATDTQYF. Variable domain in full (rest from reference TRBV9 and TRBJ2-3): DSGVTQTPKHLITATGQRVTLRCSPRSGDLSVYWYQQSLDQGLQFLIQYYNGEERAKGNILERFSAQQFPDLHSELNLSSLELGDSALYFCASSVDLATDTQYFGPGTRLTVL.

This clone occurred many times. A read error may produce the germline difference seen at one junction end. This rearrangement joins TRBV7-9 to TRBJ2-7; the match to TRBD2 covers 11 bases. Germline CDR1 SEHNR, CDR2 FQNEAQ (reference sequence). The CDR3 is 15 amino acids. The CDR3 region is CASSLAGGKSYEQYF. The CDR3 DNA follows: TGTGCCAGCAGTTTAGCGGGGGGGAAGTCCTACGAGCAGTACTTC.

V gene TRBV4-3 combines with J gene TRBJ2-5, with D unresolved. V was clipped by 1 base and J by 7 bases, with 10 bases between them. This CDR3 region has 13 residues. The germline V gene has CDR1 LGHNA and CDR2 YSLEER. The CDR3 is CASSQATPGTQYF. CDR3 coding DNA: TGCGCCAGCAGCCAAGCGACCCCGGGGACCCAGTACTTC.

This clone was counted between two and nine times. V is TRBV5-1 and J is TRBJ1-6; D is unresolved. The germline V gene has CDR1 SGHRS and CDR2 YFSETQ. V was trimmed by 4 bases and J by 7 bases, leaving 18 bases between them. The CDR3 sequence is 16 residues long. CDR3 coding DNA: TGCGCCAGCAGCCCGACGGGGAGCCTTGGGAATTCACCCCTCCACTTT. As protein: CASSPTGSLGNSPLHF.

The J gene is TRBJ1-6, the V gene TRBV6-1; no clear D gene. In germline, CDR1 is MNHNS, CDR2 SASEGT. The CDR3 sequence is 14 residues long. With 4 bases removed from V and 10 bases from J, the gap between germline ends came to 14 bases. The CDR3 nucleotides are TGTGCCAGCAGTGGTGGAGAGTATAGCTCACCCCTCCACTTT. It translates to CASSGGEYSSPLHF.

In DNA, the CDR3 is TGTGCCAGCAGCGCGCGGACTAGACAAGAGACCCAGTACTTC. Translating it yields CASSARTRQETQYF. V usage is TRBV2 and J usage is TRBJ2-5; 7 bases match TRBD2. The junction had 6 bases not matched to a gene; V was cut back by 6 bases and J by 2 bases. The germline V gene encodes CDR1 SNHLY and CDR2 FYNNEI. CDR3 length: 14 amino acids.

The sample holds a few counts of this clone. As DNA, the CDR3 is TGCGCCAGCAGCTCGGGACAGGGGGCCGGGGAGCTGTTTTTT. It translates to CASSSGQGAGELFF. The chain uses TRBV5-1 and TRBJ2-2; 11 bases are a match to TRBD1. This CDR3 region has 14 residues. Germline CDR1 is SGHRS and CDR2 is YFSETQ. V lost 3 bases to trimming and J lost 6 bases; unmatched junction nucleotides: 1. The complete variable domain, with remaining parts taken from reference TRBV5-1 and TRBJ2-2, reads KAGVTQTPRYLIKTRGQQVTLSCSPISGHRSVSWYQQTPGQGLQFLFEYFSETQRNKGNFPGRFSGRQFSNSRSEMNVSTLELGDSALYLCASSSGQGAGELFFGEGSRLTVL.

The V gene is TRBV6-1, the J gene TRBJ2-5; D remains unclear. Germline lookup yields CDR1 MNHNS and CDR2 SASEGT. V lost 0 bases and J 5 bases, leaving 7 bases between the germline ends. The CDR3 is 13 amino acids. The CDR3 nucleotides are TGTGCCAGCAGTGAAGCGGCTCGGGAGACCCAGTACTTC. Residues: CASSEAARETQYF.

The chain links TRBV18 to TRBJ2-3; D gene uncertain. This CDR3 spans 13 amino acids. The V gene lost 2 bases and the J gene lost 6 bases, with 9 bases spanning the gap. Germline V lookup: CDR1 KGHSH, CDR2 LQKENI. CDR3 DNA sequence: TGTGCCAGCTCACCATTCGGCCTGGATACGCAGTATTTT. Translated, it gives CASSPFGLDTQYF. The full variable domain, with the rest looked up from reference TRBV18 and TRBJ2-3, is NAGVMQNPRHLVRRRGQEARLRCSPMKGHSHVYWYRQLPEEGLKFMVYLQKENIIDESGMPKERFSAEFPKEGPSILRIQQVVRGDSAAYFCASSPFGLDTQYFGPGTRLTVL.

This clone was seen only a few times. The chain recombines TRBV9 with TRBJ1-2; 7 bases align to TRBD1. This CDR3 has 16 amino acids. Trimming took 6 bases from V and 2 from J; bases not matched to a gene: 13. Germline V lookup: CDR1 SGDLS, CDR2 YYNGEE. The CDR3 bases are TGTGCCAGCACCCGAGAGGGACAGACGCTCAACTATGGCTACACCTTC. It yields the protein CASTREGQTLNYGYTF.

A few counts support this clone. This chain uses TRBV28 with TRBJ1-6; the D gene is possibly TRBD1 (5 bases). Trimming removed 6 bases at V and 5 bases at J, with 8 bases between. The CDR3 extends over 13 amino acids. Germline V gene data show CDR1 as MDHEN and CDR2 as SYDVKM. The CDR3 reads CASRGRNNSPLHF. CDR3 DNA: TGTGCCAGCAGGGGACGGAATAATTCACCCCTCCACTTT.

This clone was seen only a few times. The chain is built from TRBV5-1 and TRBJ2-5, with 7 nucleotides matching TRBD1. Germline CDR1 reads SGHRS; CDR2 reads YFSETQ. V lost 0 bases, J lost 4 bases, and 6 bases stayed unmatched. The CDR3 loop spans 15 amino acids. The CDR3 is CASSLVTGQGETQYF. DNA for the CDR3: TGCGCCAGCAGCTTGGTGACAGGGCAGGGAGAGACCCAGTACTTC.

In its sample, this clone was seen a few times. The chain uses TRBV9 and TRBJ1-1, with 9 positions matching TRBD1. In germline, CDR1 is SGDLS, CDR2 YYNGEE. After removal of 0 bases from V and 6 bases from J, the junction contained 3 bases not matched to a gene. This CDR3 contains 14 residues. As DNA, the CDR3 is TGTGCCAGCAGCGTAGATACAGGGGGCGCTGAAGCTTTCTTT. Amino acids: CASSVDTGGAEAFF.

This clone has more than one count but fewer than ten. Different DNA sequences within this sample yield the same CDR3. This chain links TRBV30 with TRBJ1-2; 7 bases are a match to TRBD1. From germline, CDR1 is GTSNPN and CDR2 SVGIG (reference sequence). J was trimmed by 2 bases and V by 3 bases; bases with no gene match: 3. CDR3 size: 13 residues. The CDR3 sequence is CAWRPGGNYGYTF. The CDR3 region has the DNA TGTGCCTGGAGACCAGGGGGAAACTATGGCTACACCTTC.

This clone came up a few times. The gene calls are TRBV18 and TRBJ2-5, with D possibly matching TRBD2 (6 bases). Germline CDR1 and CDR2: KGHSH and LQKENI. The V end lost 6 bases, the J end lost 3 bases, and 11 bases lay between the germline ends. The CDR3 extends over 13 amino acids. The CDR3 protein is CASSGLNEETQYF. The CDR3, as DNA: TGTGCCAGCTCGGGACTTAACGAAGAGACCCAGTACTTC.

V and J are TRBV9 and TRBJ1-1, with TRBD1 as a possible D gene (5 bases). Trimming stripped 0 bases from V and 5 bases from J, with 11 bases between. CDR1 and CDR2 (germline): SGDLS, YYNGEE. The CDR3 runs 14 residues. The CDR3 DNA sequence: TGTGCCAGCAGCGTAGACGAGGGGAGGACTGAAGCTTTCTTT. The encoded protein is CASSVDEGRTEAFF.

This clone was seen only a few times. The J gene is TRBJ2-7, the V gene TRBV25-1, with a possible D match to TRBD1 (6 bases). The germline V gene encodes CDR1 MGHDK and CDR2 SYGVNS. The CDR3 loop spans 14 amino acids. V shed 6 bases and J shed 0 bases, with 12 bases lying between them. The CDR3 here is CASSKTGSSYEQYF. CDR3 sequence (DNA): TGTGCCAGCAGCAAGACAGGAAGCTCCTACGAGCAGTACTTC.

The chain combines TRBV4-1 with TRBJ1-2; the match to TRBD1 covers 7 bases. The CDR3 is made up of 16 amino acids. CDR1 is MGHRA, CDR2 YSYEKL, per germline. Unmatched junction bases numbered 8, after V lost 0 bases and J lost 4 bases. The CDR3 coding sequence is TGCGCCAGCAGCCAAGATGAAGGGACAGCAATCTATGGCTACACCTTC. Its translation: CASSQDEGTAIYGYTF.

The V call is TRBV7-8, the J call TRBJ2-7, with D maybe TRBD2 (6 bases). V was clipped by 3 bases and J by 3 bases, with 12 bases between them. The CDR3 totals 14 residues. Germline lookup yields CDR1 SGHVS and CDR2 FQNEAQ. This CDR3 is CASSFGTVLYEQYF. For the CDR3, the DNA is TGTGCCAGCAGCTTCGGGACTGTTCTCTACGAGCAGTACTTC.